A single sample gave rise to the 15 T cell receptor beta chains below, sequenced in a study of blood T cell repertoires in COVID-19. Produced via immunoSEQ multiplex PCR; TCRdb's table is partial and in-frame only. The table has 150,000 to 200,000 clones, around 87% seen once. Sequenced sample: peripheral blood. Every receptor here comes from a man between 35 and 55 years old with active or convalescent COVID-19.

This clone appeared a single time. J is TRBJ2-3 and V is TRBV9, with 8 nucleotides matching TRBD1. The trim removed 1 base at V and 1 base at J, leaving 2 bases unmatched. Germline CDR1 is SGDLS and CDR2 is YYNGEE. CDR3 size: 15 residues. In nucleotides, the CDR3 is TGTGCCAGCAGCGTACAGGGGGCTGGCACAGATACGCAGTATTTT. Its protein product is CASSVQGAGTDTQYF.

The J gene is TRBJ1-5, the V gene TRBV5-1; no definite D call. The germline gives CDR1 SGHRS, CDR2 YFSETQ. CDR3 size: 15 residues. V lost 0 bases to trimming and J lost 2 bases, with 9 bases between them. The CDR3 here is CASSLDSRGNQPQHF. The CDR3 DNA reads TGCGCCAGCAGCTTGGATAGCCGGGGCAATCAGCCCCAGCATTTT.

This chain joins TRBV14 and TRBJ1-6; D gene unclear. The CDR3 runs to 17 residues. Trimming pared 0 bases from V and 0 bases from J, leaving 9 bases between. Germline CDR1 reads SGHDN; CDR2 reads FVKESK. CDR3 coding DNA: TGTGCCAGCAGCCAAGAGAGAGGGAGCTCCTATAATTCACCCCTCCACTTT. This encodes CASSQERGSSYNSPLHF. Drawing the rest from reference TRBV14 and TRBJ1-6, the complete variable domain is EAGVTQFPSHSVIEKGQTVTLRCDPISGHDNLYWYRRVMGKEIKFLLHFVKESKQDESGMPNNRFLAERTGGTYSTLKVQPAELEDSGVYFCASSQERGSSYNSPLHFGNGTRLTVT.

This clone was recorded a few times. The CDR3 coding sequence is TGTGCCAGCAGTCCCGGAGCTAACTATGGCTACACCTTC. Residues: CASSPGANYGYTF. The rearrangement joins TRBV28 to TRBJ1-2; D not certain. Trimming pared 5 bases from V and 0 bases from J, leaving 7 bases between. This CDR3 contains 13 residues. CDR1 and CDR2 from the germline V gene are MDHEN and SYDVKM.

The V gene is TRBV6-5, the J gene TRBJ2-1, with 8 bases that match TRBD2. The CDR3 sequence is 15 residues long. Unmatched junction bases numbered 10, after V lost 6 bases and J lost 6 bases. Germline V gene data show CDR1 as MNHEY and CDR2 as SVGAGI. The CDR3 loop reads CASRIAGPAGNEQFF. In nucleotides, the CDR3 is TGTGCCAGCAGGATAGCGGGGCCCGCCGGCAATGAGCAGTTCTTC.

The rearrangement joins TRBV5-1 to TRBJ1-4, with D perhaps TRBD1 (6 bases). There are 16 residues in the CDR3. CDR1 is SGHRS and CDR2 is YFSETQ in the germline V gene. V lost 4 bases to trimming and J lost 3 bases, with 16 bases between them. The CDR3 bases are TGCGCCAGCAGCCCCATACAGGGTGTGGCTAATGAAAAACTGTTTTTT. As protein: CASSPIQGVANEKLFF.

The V and J genes are TRBV4-1 and TRBJ2-3; tentatively, D is TRBD2 (5 bases). CDR1 MGHRA and CDR2 YSYEKL come from the germline V gene. Trimming pared 0 bases from V and 10 bases from J, leaving 8 bases between. This CDR3 is built from 12 residues. CDR3 bases: TGCGCCAGCAGCCAAGATGTCGGGGCGCAGTATTTT. It specifies CASSQDVGAQYF.

This clone has just one count. The chain links TRBV2 to TRBJ1-2, with D tentatively TRBD1 (6 bases). Between the trimmed V and J ends, which lost 6 bases and 5 bases, there was a span of 13 bases. The CDR3 runs to 13 residues. CDR1 and CDR2 from the germline V gene are SNHLY and FYNNEI. The CDR3 sequence: CASRGETGYGYTF. Here the CDR3 DNA reads TGTGCCAGCAGGGGTGAGACAGGTTATGGCTACACCTTC.

This chain joins TRBV2 and TRBJ2-5; tentatively, D is TRBD1 (5 bases). V lost 6 bases to trimming and J lost 3 bases, with 14 bases between them. Germline CDR1 reads SNHLY; CDR2 reads FYNNEI. The CDR3 has 14 amino acids. CDR3 in amino acids: CASRTDITEETQYF. The DNA of the CDR3 is TGTGCCAGCAGGACGGACATTACTGAAGAGACCCAGTACTTC.

The chain combines TRBV2 with TRBJ1-2; 8 bases are a match to TRBD1. Germline V CDR1 and CDR2: SNHLY, FYNNEI. The CDR3 has 13 amino acids. J gave up 3 bases and V 6 bases, and 3 bases lay outside the gene matches. This chain's CDR3 is CASRGTGDYGYTF. The CDR3 nucleotides read TGTGCCAGCAGAGGGACAGGAGACTATGGCTACACCTTC.

CDR3 sequence (DNA): TGTGCCAGCAGCCAAGATTATCCAGGGGACTACGAGCAGTACTTC. Translated, it gives CASSQDYPGDYEQYF. The chain is built from TRBV4-2 and TRBJ2-7; a weak D match, TRBD1 (6 bases). Germline V gene data show CDR1 as LGHNA and CDR2 as YNFKEQ. V lost 0 bases to trimming and J lost 3 bases, with 12 bases between them. This CDR3 is 15 amino acids long.

This clone was picked up a small number of times. The V and J genes are TRBV7-9 and TRBJ1-4; D gene unclear. Germline V gene data show CDR1 as SEHNR and CDR2 as FQNEAQ (reference sequence). Trimming took off 8 bases at V and 0 bases at J, with 10 bases between the two ends. The CDR3 totals 14 residues. CDR3 nucleotide sequence: TGTGCCAGCTCAACATACGCAACTAATGAAAAACTGTTTTTT. This encodes CASSTYATNEKLFF.

This clone showed up just once. The chain employs TRBV30 and TRBJ1-2; D gene unclear. Trimming cost V 0 bases and J 8 bases, with 16 bases left between them. The germline gives CDR1 GTSNPN, CDR2 SVGIG (reference sequence). The CDR3 has 14 residues. Here the CDR3 reads CAWSVMGLSWGYTF. The CDR3 DNA reads as TGTGCCTGGAGTGTAATGGGCCTTTCCTGGGGCTACACCTTC. The whole variable domain, remainder taken from reference TRBV30 and TRBJ1-2, is SQTIHQWPATLVQPVGSPLSLECTVEGTSNPNLYWYRQAAGRGLQLLFYSVGIGQISSEVPQNLSASRPQDRQFILSSKKLLLSDSGFYLCAWSVMGLSWGYTFGSGTRLTVV.

This clone occurred once. The chain combines TRBV2 with TRBJ1-4; D possibly corresponds to TRBD1 (5 bases). The CDR3 contains 15 residues. Germline V gene sequence: CDR1 SNHLY, CDR2 FYNNEI. V dropped 4 bases and J dropped 1 base, with 10 bases sitting between them. The CDR3 DNA reads as TGTGCCAGCAGTGTTTTCAGGGAAACTAATGAAAAACTGTTTTTT. Amino acid sequence: CASSVFRETNEKLFF.

The table lists this clone with a count of one. The chain recombines TRBV7-9 with TRBJ2-5; 8 positions agree with TRBD1. Per germline, CDR1 SEHNR and CDR2 FQNEAQ (reference sequence). V shed 5 bases and J 3 bases; nucleotides not matched to a gene: 5. This CDR3 has 14 amino acids. CDR3 sequence reads: CASSPGQGKETQYF. CDR3 DNA sequence: TGTGCCAGCAGCCCAGGACAGGGCAAAGAGACCCAGTACTTC.